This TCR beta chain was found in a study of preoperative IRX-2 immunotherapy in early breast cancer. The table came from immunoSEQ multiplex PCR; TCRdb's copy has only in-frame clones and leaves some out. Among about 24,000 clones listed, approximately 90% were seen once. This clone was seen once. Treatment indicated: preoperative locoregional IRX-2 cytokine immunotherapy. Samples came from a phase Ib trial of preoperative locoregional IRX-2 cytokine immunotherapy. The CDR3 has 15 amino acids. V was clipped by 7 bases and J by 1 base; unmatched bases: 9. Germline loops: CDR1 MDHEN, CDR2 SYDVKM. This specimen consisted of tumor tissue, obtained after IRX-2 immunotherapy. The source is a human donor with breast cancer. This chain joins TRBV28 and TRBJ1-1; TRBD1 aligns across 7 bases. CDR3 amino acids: CASKIRGIGNTEAFF. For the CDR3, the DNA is TGTGCCAGCAAGATCAGGGGGATCGGGAACACTGAAGCTTTCTTT.